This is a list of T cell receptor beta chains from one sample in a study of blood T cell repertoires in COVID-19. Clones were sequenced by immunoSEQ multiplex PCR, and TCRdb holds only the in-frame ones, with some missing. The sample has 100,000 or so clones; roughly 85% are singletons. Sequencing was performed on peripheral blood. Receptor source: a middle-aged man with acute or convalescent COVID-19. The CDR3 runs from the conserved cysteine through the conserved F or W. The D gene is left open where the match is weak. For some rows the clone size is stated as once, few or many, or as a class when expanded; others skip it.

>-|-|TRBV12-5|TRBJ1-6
CASGLVATGNSNSPLHF
TGTGCTAGTGGTTTAGTCGCCACAGGCAATTCAAATTCACCCCTCCACTTT
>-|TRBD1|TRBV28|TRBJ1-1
CASSFGTGYTEAFF
TGTGCCAGCAGTTTCGGGACAGGGTACACTGAAGCTTTCTTT
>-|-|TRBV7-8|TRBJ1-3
CASSLSHGDENTIYF
TGTGCCAGCAGCTTATCCCACGGAGATGAAAACACCATATATTTT
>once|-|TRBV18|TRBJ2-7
CASSPPWTLGEQYF
TGTGCCAGCTCACCACCGTGGACTCTGGGCGAGCAGTACTTC
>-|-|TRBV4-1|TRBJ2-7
CASSQARSAYEQYF
TGCGCCAGCAGCCAAGCTCGGTCGGCCTACGAGCAGTACTTC
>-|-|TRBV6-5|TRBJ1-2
CASSYSPRVGGYTF
TGTGCCAGCAGTTACTCTCCGAGGGTTGGAGGCTACACCTTC
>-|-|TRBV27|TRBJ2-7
CASSLFPGEISYEQYF
TGTGCCAGCAGTTTATTCCCAGGGGAAATCTCCTACGAGCAGTACTTC
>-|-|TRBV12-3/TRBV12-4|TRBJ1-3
CASTGSGDTIYF
TGTGCCAGCACAGGGTCGGGAGACACCATATATTTT
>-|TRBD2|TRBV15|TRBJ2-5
CATSREGSGRAETQYF
TGTGCCACCAGCAGAGAGGGTAGCGGGAGGGCTGAGACCCAGTACTTC
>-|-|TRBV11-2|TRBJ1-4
CASSETSGYGNEKLFF
TGTGCCAGCAGCGAAACATCAGGGTATGGTAATGAAAAACTGTTTTTT
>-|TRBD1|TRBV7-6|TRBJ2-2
CASSFPTLGQGWTGELFF
TGTGCCAGCAGCTTCCCTACCCTGGGACAGGGCTGGACCGGGGAGCTGTTTTTT
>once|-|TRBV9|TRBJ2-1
CASSVDKNSIYNEQFF
TGTGCCAGCAGCGTAGATAAGAACAGCATCTACAATGAGCAGTTCTTC
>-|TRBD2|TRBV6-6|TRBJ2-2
CASRTSGGDTGELFF
TGTGCCAGCAGGACTAGCGGGGGGGACACCGGGGAGCTGTTTTTT
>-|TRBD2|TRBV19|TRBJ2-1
CAGGLAGEQFF
TGTGCCGGAGGACTAGCGGGTGAGCAGTTCTTC
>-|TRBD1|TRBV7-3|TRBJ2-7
CASSLGAGGSDEQYF
TGTGCCAGCAGCTTGGGGGCAGGGGGTAGCGACGAGCAGTACTTC
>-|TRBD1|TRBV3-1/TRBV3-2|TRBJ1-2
CASRPTGGSNGYTF
TGTGCCAGCAGGCCGACAGGGGGCAGCAATGGCTACACCTTC
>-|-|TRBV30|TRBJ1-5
CAWSVHSNQPQHF
TGTGCCTGGAGTGTACACAGCAATCAGCCCCAGCATTTT
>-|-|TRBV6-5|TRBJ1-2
CASTSFYGYTF
TGTGCCAGCACCAGTTTCTATGGCTACACCTTC
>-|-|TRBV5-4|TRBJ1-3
CASSLGWEGGRSGNTIYF
TGTGCCAGCAGCTTAGGCTGGGAGGGGGGACGCTCTGGAAACACCATATATTTT
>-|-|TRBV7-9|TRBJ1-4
CASSSGRGGEKLFF
TGTGCCAGCAGCTCCGGACGGGGGGGAGAAAAACTGTTTTTT
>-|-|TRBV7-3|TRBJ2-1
CASSKTGGVGNEQFF
TGTGCCAGCAGCAAAACAGGAGGGGTGGGCAATGAGCAGTTCTTC
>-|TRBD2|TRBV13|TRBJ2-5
CASSLAEEIAGQETQYF
TGTGCCAGCAGCTTAGCGGAGGAAATAGCGGGACAAGAGACCCAGTACTTC
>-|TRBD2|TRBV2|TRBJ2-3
CASSPSRGGTDTQYF
TGTGCCAGCAGCCCTTCGCGGGGGGGCACAGATACGCAGTATTTT
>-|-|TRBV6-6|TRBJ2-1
CASSSGSHSYNEQFF
TGTGCCAGCAGTTCCGGGAGCCACTCCTACAATGAGCAGTTCTTC
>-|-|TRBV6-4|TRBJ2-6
CASSRTPVSGGANVLTF
TGTGCCAGCAGTCGGACTCCGGTGAGTGGCGGGGCCAACGTCCTGACTTTC
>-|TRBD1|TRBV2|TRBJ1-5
CASRTGLSNQPQHF
TGTGCCAGCAGGACAGGGCTGAGCAATCAGCCCCAGCATTTT
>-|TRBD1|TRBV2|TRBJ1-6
CASSATGYNSPLHF
TGTGCCAGCAGTGCGACAGGGTATAATTCACCCCTCCACTTT
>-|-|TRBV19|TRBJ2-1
CASSISTVGLSSYNEQFF
TGTGCCAGTAGTATTTCCACCGTCGGGTTAAGCTCCTACAATGAGCAGTTCTTC
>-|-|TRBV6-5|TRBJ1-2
CASSYSHGGGGYTF
TGTGCCAGCAGTTACTCGCATGGGGGAGGCGGCTACACCTTC
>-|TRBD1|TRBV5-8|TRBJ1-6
CASSLYTTGPGVLHF
TGTGCCAGCAGCTTATACACGACAGGGCCGGGGGTCCTCCACTTT
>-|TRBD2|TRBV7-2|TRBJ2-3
CASSLGTSGRSDTQYF
TGTGCCAGCAGCTTAGGGACTAGCGGGAGGTCAGATACGCAGTATTTT
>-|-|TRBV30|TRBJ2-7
CAWSGLRVEQYF
TGTGCCTGGAGTGGGCTTCGGGTCGAGCAGTACTTC
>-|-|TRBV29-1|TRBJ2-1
CSVVRGEQFF
TGCAGCGTTGTTCGGGGTGAGCAGTTCTTC
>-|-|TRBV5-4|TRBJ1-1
CASSAAGRGNTEAFF
TGTGCCAGCAGCGCAGCGGGACGGGGGAACACTGAAGCTTTCTTT
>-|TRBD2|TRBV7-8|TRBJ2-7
CASSPGTSYEQYF
TGTGCCAGCAGCCCAGGGACTAGCTACGAGCAGTACTTC
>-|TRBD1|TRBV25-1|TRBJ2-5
CASTFTGVGETQYF
TGTGCCAGCACTTTTACAGGGGTAGGAGAGACCCAGTACTTC
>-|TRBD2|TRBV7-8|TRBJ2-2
CASSAPSGGNTGELFF
TGTGCCAGCAGCGCGCCTAGCGGGGGTAACACCGGGGAGCTGTTTTTT
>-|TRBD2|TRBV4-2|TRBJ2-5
CASSQAAIAGGQETQYF
TGTGCCAGCAGCCAGGCCGCAATAGCGGGGGGCCAAGAGACCCAGTACTTC
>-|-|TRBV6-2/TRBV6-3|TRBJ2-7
CASSQTGEQYF
TGTGCCAGCAGTCAAACGGGGGAGCAGTACTTC
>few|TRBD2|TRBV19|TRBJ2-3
CASSIGVAGVLDTQYF
TGTGCCAGTAGTATAGGGGTAGCGGGGGTCCTGGATACGCAGTATTTT
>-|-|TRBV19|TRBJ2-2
CASSIALPRGHTGELFF
TGTGCCAGTAGTATAGCATTACCCAGGGGCCACACCGGGGAGCTGTTTTTT
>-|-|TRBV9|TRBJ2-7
CASSPRRTSMDEQYF
TGTGCCAGCAGCCCTCGTAGGACAAGTATGGACGAGCAGTACTTC
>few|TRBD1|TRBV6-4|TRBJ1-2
CASSGDSLIYTF
TGTGCCAGCAGTGGGGACAGTCTTATCTACACCTTC
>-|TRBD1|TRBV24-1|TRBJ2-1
CATSDPTTGLLSSYNEQFF
TGTGCCACCAGTGATCCAACGACAGGGCTCCTTTCATCCTACAATGAGCAGTTCTTC
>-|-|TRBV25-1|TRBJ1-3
CASSEPGGNTIYF
TGTGCCAGCAGTGAACCGGGTGGAAACACCATATATTTT
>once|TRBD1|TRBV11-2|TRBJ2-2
CASSPRQGQNGELFF
TGTGCCAGCAGCCCCCGACAGGGTCAAAACGGGGAGCTGTTTTTT
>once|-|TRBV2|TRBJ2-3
CASSGAGKDTQYF
TGTGCCAGCAGTGGGGCAGGGAAAGATACGCAGTATTTT
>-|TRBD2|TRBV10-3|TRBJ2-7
CAISGAGGRGEQYF
TGTGCCATCAGTGGGGCGGGGGGCAGAGGGGAGCAGTACTTC
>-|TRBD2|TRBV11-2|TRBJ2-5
CASSPRTSGSGVTQYF
TGTGCCAGCAGCCCGCGGACTAGCGGGAGTGGTGTGACCCAGTACTTC
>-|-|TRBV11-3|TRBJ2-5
CASSLDLDSKTQYF
TGTGCCAGCAGCTTAGATCTGGACAGTAAGACCCAGTACTTC
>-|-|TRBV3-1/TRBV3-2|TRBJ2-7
CASSQEGPYEQYF
TGTGCCAGCAGCCAAGAGGGCCCCTACGAGCAGTACTTC
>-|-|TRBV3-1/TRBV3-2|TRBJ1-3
CASSQRQYSGNTIYF
TGTGCCAGCAGCCAACGACAGTATTCTGGAAACACCATATATTTT
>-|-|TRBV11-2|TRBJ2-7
CASSLLGSSTRYEQYF
TGTGCCAGCAGCCTTCTCGGGTCTTCCACGCGCTACGAGCAGTACTTC
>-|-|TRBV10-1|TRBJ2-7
CASSENLLSPEQYF
TGCGCCAGCAGTGAGAACCTCCTGAGCCCAGAGCAGTACTTC
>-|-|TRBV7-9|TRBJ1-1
CASGGQNTEAFF
TGTGCCAGTGGGGGACAGAACACTGAAGCTTTCTTT
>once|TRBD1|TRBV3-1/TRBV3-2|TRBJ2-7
CASSQGGTGGLEQYF
TGTGCCAGCAGCCAAGGAGGGACAGGGGGGCTCGAGCAGTACTTC
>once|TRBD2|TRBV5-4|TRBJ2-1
CASSAGTSSYNEQFF
TGTGCCAGCAGCGCCGGGACTAGCTCCTACAATGAGCAGTTCTTC
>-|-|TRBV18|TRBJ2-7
CASSPLAYEQYF
TGTGCCAGCTCACCCTTAGCATACGAGCAGTACTTC
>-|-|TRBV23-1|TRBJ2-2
CASSQSPGQSLPNTGELFF
TGCGCCAGCAGTCAATCGCCGGGACAATCTCTTCCGAACACCGGGGAGCTGTTTTTT
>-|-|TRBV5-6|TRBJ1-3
CASSTGGNTIYF
TGTGCCAGCAGCACGGGAGGAAACACCATATATTTT